A single sample gave rise to the 28 T cell receptor beta chains below, sequenced in a study of blood T cells in healthy people across ages. A second PCR, run for about 7 to 11 cycles, used a sample-barcoded 5' primer plus a J-beta primer mix. From the 5' RACE reads, TCRdb called clonotypes with MiXCR, one entry per CDR3 protein. Altogether 800,000 to 1,000,000 distinct CDR3 sequences are present, roughly 52% being singletons, with the ten largest covering 13%. The material sequenced was blood. The source is a man younger than 45 in good health.

This chain connects TRBV28 to TRBJ1-1; maybe TRBD1 (5 bases). This CDR3 is 15 amino acids long. The germline gives CDR1 MDHEN, CDR2 SYDVKM. With 8 bases removed from V and 5 bases from J, the gap between germline ends came to 21 bases. The CDR3 nucleotides read TGTGCCAGCTTGGGGGTACGGGGATGGGGGACTGAAGCTTTCTTT. Amino acids: CASLGVRGWGTEAFF.

A few counts support this clonotype. This sequence joins TRBV29-1 and TRBJ1-5; 7 bases align to TRBD1. There are 16 residues in the CDR3. Per the germline V gene, CDR1 is SQVTM and CDR2 is ANQGSEA. V lost 7 bases, J lost 2 bases, and 14 bases stayed unmatched. The CDR3 region has the DNA TGCAGCGCTCAATTAGGGGGCAGTGACGGCAATCAGCCCCAGCATTTT. Protein sequence: CSAQLGGSDGNQPQHF.

The chain links TRBV4-1 to TRBJ1-2, with TRBD1 matching over 9 bases. CDR1 MGHRA and CDR2 YSYEKL come from the germline V gene. With 2 bases clipped from V and 4 bases from J, the junction kept 8 bases outside the gene matches. The CDR3 totals 16 residues. Here the CDR3 reads CASSQTGTGISYGYTF. CDR3 DNA: TGCGCCAGCAGCCAAACCGGGACAGGGATAAGCTATGGCTACACCTTC.

This clonotype has just a few counts. This sequence joins TRBV28 and TRBJ2-7; the match to TRBD2 covers 10 bases. Per the germline V gene, CDR1 is MDHEN and CDR2 is SYDVKM. The CDR3 length is 13 residues. V lost 4 bases, J lost 12 bases, and 9 bases stayed unmatched. CDR3 sequence (DNA): TGTGCCAGCAGTTCCTCGTCTAGCGGGGGACTGTACTTC. Translation gives CASSSSSSGGLYF.

There are a few counts of this clonotype. The chain recombines TRBV3-1 with TRBJ2-1, with 10 bases identical to TRBD2. Germline V CDR1 and CDR2: LGHDT, YNNKEL (reference sequence). With V trimmed by 0 bases and J by 5 bases, 4 bases remained unmatched. The CDR3 runs to 16 residues. CDR3 DNA sequence: TGTGCCAGCAGCCAAGAATTACTAGCGGGAAACAATGAGCAGTTCTTC. This gives the protein CASSQELLAGNNEQFF.

The chain carries TRBV6-6 and TRBJ1-1; D gene uncertain. The CDR3 is made up of 13 amino acids. Germline CDR1 is MNHNY and CDR2 is SVGAGI (reference sequence). V dropped 0 bases and J dropped 4 bases, with 6 bases sitting between them. In DNA, the CDR3 is TGTGCCAGCAGTTACTCTGAGAGCACTGAAGCTTTCTTT. Its translation is CASSYSESTEAFF.

The chain joins TRBV3-1 to TRBJ1-2; D is ambiguous. The V end was cut by 3 bases, the J end by 2 bases, with 13 bases between. Germline CDR1 is LGHDT and CDR2 is YNNKEL (reference sequence). The CDR3 loop spans 15 amino acids. The CDR3 region is CASSQDLTRNYGYTF. CDR3 in DNA: TGTGCCAGCAGCCAGGACCTCACCCGGAACTATGGCTACACCTTC.

Written as DNA, the CDR3 is TGTGCCAGCAGCTTTATCACAGGGCCCGAGCAGTACTTC. Translation: CASSFITGPEQYF. The rearrangement joins TRBV7-2 to TRBJ2-7; D might be TRBD1 (6 bases). Germline-derived CDR1 and CDR2 are SGHTA and FQGNSA. V was trimmed by 3 bases and J by 6 bases, leaving 12 bases between them. The CDR3 is 13 amino acids.

This clonotype turned up a few times. The CDR3 DNA follows: TGTGCCAGCAGAGCGGCAGGGAGGAGGGTGAACACTGAAGCTTTCTTT. As protein: CASRAAGRRVNTEAFF. The chain carries TRBV6-2 or TRBV6-3 and TRBJ1-1, with D possibly being TRBD1 (5 bases). The germline V and J ends were trimmed by 6 bases and 0 bases, with 17 bases remaining between them. From germline, CDR1 is MNHEY and CDR2 SVGEGT. This CDR3 comprises 16 residues.

The genes are TRBV11-2 and TRBJ1-2; D gene ambiguous. CDR1 and CDR2 from the germline V gene are SGHAT and FQNNGV. Trimming took 0 bases from V and 8 from J, leaving 13 bases between them. This CDR3 contains 14 residues. In nucleotides, the CDR3 is TGTGCCAGCAGCTTAGATACTGCCAGGATCGGCTACACCTTC. It codes for CASSLDTARIGYTF.

In its sample, this clonotype was seen a few times. The genes are TRBV7-9 and TRBJ2-5, with TRBD1 identical over 8 bases. The J call is in doubt because the DNA end fits TRBJ2-7 better. There are 15 residues in the CDR3. Looked up from germline, CDR1 is SEHNR and CDR2 is FQNEAQ (reference sequence). Here the CDR3 DNA reads TGTGCCAGCAGCCATAGGGGCCAGGGGGCTTACGAGCAGTACTTC. Amino acid sequence: CASSHRGQGAYEQYF.

This clonotype was seen at least ten times. This sequence joins TRBV6-2 or TRBV6-3 and TRBJ1-5; 7 bases match TRBD1. The CDR3 sequence is 14 residues long. V was pared by 6 bases and J by 4 bases, with 6 bases of the junction left unmatched. From germline, CDR1 is MNHEY and CDR2 SVGEGT. Written as DNA, the CDR3 is TGTGCCAGCAGCCGGGACAGCGAGAATCAGCCCCAGCATTTT. It is translated as CASSRDSENQPQHF.

This clonotype has more than one count but fewer than ten. This sequence joins TRBV20-1 and TRBJ1-5; D is unresolved. V gave up 0 bases and J gave up 12 bases, with 9 bases separating them. CDR1 is DFQATT and CDR2 is SNEGSKA in the germline V gene (reference sequence). The CDR3 consists of 11 residues. The CDR3 coding sequence is TGCAGTGCTAGAGAGACCTTTAGCCAGCATTTT. Protein sequence: CSARETFSQHF.

The CDR3, as DNA: TGTGCCAGCAGCCGCAACACCGGCCCCACAGATACGCAGTATTTT. This encodes CASSRNTGPTDTQYF. The chain has TRBV7-8 and TRBJ2-3; no clear D. Trimming took 5 bases from V and 2 from J, leaving 14 bases between them. The germline V gene has CDR1 SGHVS and CDR2 FQNEAQ. The CDR3 has 15 residues.

This sequence joins TRBV7-2 and TRBJ2-7, with 7 positions matching TRBD2. V gave up 1 base and J gave up 3 bases; unmatched junction bases: 6. This CDR3 is built from 15 residues. In germline, CDR1 is SGHTA, CDR2 FQGNSA. CDR3 bases: TGTGCCAGCAGCTTAGGGGGGGGGGAGCACTACGAGCAGTACTTC. Its translation: CASSLGGGEHYEQYF.

This clonotype was picked up a small number of times. V and J are TRBV6-1 and TRBJ2-7; D remains ambiguous. There are 14 residues in the CDR3. Looked up from germline, CDR1 is MNHNS and CDR2 is SASEGT. The ends were cut back, 0 bases at V and 1 base at J, with 7 bases in the middle. The CDR3 loop is CASSEAGLSYEQYF. The CDR3 DNA is TGTGCCAGCAGTGAAGCGGGCCTTTCCTACGAGCAGTACTTC.

The chain uses TRBV6-5 and TRBJ2-5, with 9 bases fitting TRBD1. Germline lookup yields CDR1 MNHEY and CDR2 SVGAGI. This CDR3 is 15 amino acids long. Trimming took 4 bases from V and 11 from J; bases not matched to a gene: 14. Written as DNA, the CDR3 is TGTGCCAGCAGTTCGCGGGGACAGGGAGACTACCAGCAGTACTTC. It encodes CASSSRGQGDYQQYF.

The chain has TRBV4-3 and TRBJ2-1, with 10 nucleotides matching TRBD2. The J call may not be correct, given that the DNA end is closer to TRBJ2-7. The CDR3 length is 17 residues. CDR1 is LGHNA and CDR2 is YSLEER in the germline V gene. The CDR3 loop is CASSQDGGLAAYNEQYF. The DNA for the CDR3 is TGCGCCAGCAGCCAAGATGGCGGACTAGCGGCCTACAATGAGCAGTACTTC.

The chain combines TRBV11-3 with TRBJ2-7, with TRBD1 matching over 8 bases. The germline gives CDR1 SGHNT, CDR2 YENEEA. Trimming took 0 bases from V and 5 from J; bases not matched to a gene: 6. This CDR3 has 15 amino acids. In DNA form, the CDR3 reads TGTGCCAGCAGCTTAGAGACAGGGGACTTTAACGAGCAGTACTTC. Its protein is CASSLETGDFNEQYF.

This clonotype came up a few times. A much bigger clone sits one base away, suggesting this may be a read error. The chain is built from TRBV20-1 and TRBJ2-4, with 7 bases aligning to TRBD1. Germline V gene data show CDR1 as DFQATT and CDR2 as SNEGSKA (reference sequence). This CDR3 has 15 amino acids. V shed 5 bases and J 3 bases; nucleotides not matched to a gene: 10. The CDR3 DNA follows: TGCAGTGCTGATCCCGCCGGGACAGACAAAAACATTCAGTACTTC. The encoded protein is CSADPAGTDKNIQYF.

This clonotype appeared a few times. A much larger clone sits a single nucleotide away, making a read error possible. The chain combines TRBV3-1 with TRBJ2-7; no reliable D call. CDR3 length: 13 amino acids. CDR1 is LGHDT and CDR2 is YNNKEL in the germline V gene (reference sequence). V was pared by 8 bases and J by 7 bases, with 18 bases between. The CDR3 coding sequence is TGTGCCAGCCGGCTTTCCCTTGGGAATGAGCAGTACTTC. As protein: CASRLSLGNEQYF.

This rearrangement joins TRBV2 to TRBJ1-2; perhaps TRBD1 as D (5 bases). Germline assignment: CDR1 SNHLY and CDR2 FYNNEI. This CDR3 is 14 amino acids long. Between the trimmed V and J ends, which lost 6 bases and 8 bases, there was a span of 19 bases. The CDR3 region has the DNA TGTGCCAGCAGCGCCGAAGGGACCCATAACGGCTACACCTTC. It codes for CASSAEGTHNGYTF. The variable domain in full, with the rest retrieved from reference TRBV2 and TRBJ1-2, is EPEVTQTPSHQVTQMGQEVILRCVPISNHLYFYWYRQILGQKVEFLVSFYNNEISEKSEIFDDQFSVERPDGSNFTLKIRSTKLEDSAMYFCASSAEGTHNGYTFGSGTRLTVV.

V usage is TRBV7-9 and J usage is TRBJ1-6, with D unresolved. The germline V and J ends were trimmed by 5 bases and 0 bases, with 11 bases remaining between them. Germline V CDR1 and CDR2: SEHNR, FQNEAQ (reference sequence). The CDR3 is made up of 16 amino acids. CDR3 sequence: CASSHSDISYNSPLHF. Written as DNA, the CDR3 is TGTGCCAGCAGCCATTCCGACATCTCCTATAATTCACCCCTCCACTTT.

This rearrangement joins TRBV6-6 to TRBJ2-2; D gene unclear. CDR3 length equals 13 residues. The V end was cut by 5 bases, the J end by 5 bases, with 9 bases between. CDR1 is MNHNY, CDR2 SVGAGI, per germline (reference sequence). CDR3 DNA sequence: TGTGCCAGCAGTCCCAAGACTACCGGGGAGCTGTTTTTT. It yields the protein CASSPKTTGELFF.

This clonotype was seen more than once but under ten times. The chain links TRBV27 to TRBJ2-7, with D perhaps given as TRBD1 or TRBD2 (6 bases each). This CDR3 is built from 14 residues. V dropped 6 bases and J dropped 0 bases, with 12 bases sitting between them. Germline V gene lookup returns CDR1 MNHEY and CDR2 SMNVEV (reference sequence). The CDR3 DNA is TGTGCCAGCAGCTTAAGGGGGGACTCCTACGAGCAGTACTTC. This encodes CASSLRGDSYEQYF.

The V gene is TRBV5-1, the J gene TRBJ2-1; 8 bases align to TRBD1. CDR1 SGHRS and CDR2 YFSETQ come from the germline V gene. The V and J ends lost 5 bases and 5 bases, in that order; junction bases with no gene match: 9. CDR3 length: 15 amino acids. The CDR3 sequence: CASRAPGTGHNEQFF. CDR3 sequence (DNA): TGCGCCAGCAGGGCTCCCGGGACAGGCCACAATGAGCAGTTCTTC.

The chain carries TRBV20-1 and TRBJ2-1; TRBD1 is a possible D gene (5 bases). V was trimmed by 1 base and J by 0 bases, leaving 16 bases between them. CDR1 DFQATT and CDR2 SNEGSKA come from the germline V gene (reference sequence). There are 17 residues in the CDR3. CDR3 nucleotides: TGCAGTGCTAGAGTTACAGGCGCGAAGGGCTCCTACAATGAGCAGTTCTTC. It specifies CSARVTGAKGSYNEQFF.

The J gene is TRBJ2-7, the V gene TRBV4-1; unclear D gene. Trimming pared 4 bases from V and 0 bases from J, leaving 19 bases between. Germline CDR1 and CDR2: MGHRA and YSYEKL. The CDR3 length is 17 residues. CDR3 residues: CASSRYPNGASSYEQYF. In DNA, the CDR3 is TGCGCCAGCAGCCGTTATCCAAACGGCGCGAGCTCCTACGAGCAGTACTTC.